This entry features one T cell receptor (beta chain) sequence. As handled by the study authors: Nucleated cell number was recorded as an estimate derived from reference gene primer amplification. Profiled with immunoSEQ multiplex PCR; TCRdb holds only in-frame clones, not every one. V, J and clone size reflect that table, while D and trimming were determined from the DNA. Of approximately 89,000 clones in the sample, over 80% are singletons; the top ten hold about an eighth. The data derive from a study of blood T cell repertoires in COVID-19. Overall study: Acute and convalescent COVID-19 specimens originated in the United States, Italy and Spain. T cells, B-cell-depleted T cells, or PBMCs provided the cDNA or gDNA that served as material.

CDR3 length: 15 residues. V lost 10 bases and J lost 8, with 24 bases in between. The germline gives CDR1 MNHEY, CDR2 SVGAGI. Sequencing input: peripheral blood. The chain employs TRBV6-5 and TRBJ2-1; maybe TRBD1 (7 bases). The TCR was taken from a woman aged 70-85 years with active or convalescent COVID-19. CDR3 sequence (DNA): TGTGCCACCAAAGGGGGGACAGCATACCCCCATGAGCAGTTCTTC. Protein: CATKGGTAYPHEQFF.